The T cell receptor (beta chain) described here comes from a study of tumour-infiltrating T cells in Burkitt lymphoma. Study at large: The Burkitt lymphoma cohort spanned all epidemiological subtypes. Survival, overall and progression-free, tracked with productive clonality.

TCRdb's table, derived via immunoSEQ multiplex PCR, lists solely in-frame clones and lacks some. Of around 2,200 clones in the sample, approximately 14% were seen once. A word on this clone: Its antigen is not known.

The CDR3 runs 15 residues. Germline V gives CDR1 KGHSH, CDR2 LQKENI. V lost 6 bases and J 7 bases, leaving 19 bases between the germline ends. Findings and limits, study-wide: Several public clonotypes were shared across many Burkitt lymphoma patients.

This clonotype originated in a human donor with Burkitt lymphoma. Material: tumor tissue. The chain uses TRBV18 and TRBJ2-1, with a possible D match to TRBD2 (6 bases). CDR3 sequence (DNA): TGTGCCAGCTCGCCGACTAGTCGCGGGGATAATGAGCAGTTCTTC. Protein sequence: CASSPTSRGDNEQFF. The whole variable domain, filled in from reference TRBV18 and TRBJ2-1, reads NAGVMQNPRHLVRRRGQEARLRCSPMKGHSHVYWYRQLPEEGLKFMVYLQKENIIDESGMPKERFSAEFPKEGPSILRIQQVVRGDSAAYFCASSPTSRGDNEQFFGPGTRLTVL.